A selection of T cell receptor beta chains follows, all from one sample in a study of post-analysis software for immune sequencing data. From the PCR reads, TCRdb called clonotypes with MiXCR, one entry per CDR3 protein. The sample lists roughly 670,000 distinct CDR3 sequences, 55% to 70% occurring once. The sequenced material came from blood. These receptor sequences come from a girl aged 2 to 9 with multiple sclerosis. CDR3s leave out the opening cysteine and the closing phenylalanine or tryptophan.

j_call v_call cdr3_aa
TRBJ2-1 TRBV7-2 ASSLVPLRNEQF
TRBJ1-2 TRBV20-1 SATGTGVGYT
TRBJ2-3 TRBV11-2 ASSFAGETDTQY
TRBJ2-3 TRBV12-3/TRBV12-4 ASSYIARDTQY
TRBJ1-2 TRBV7-9 ASSVLVGGYT
TRBJ1-5 TRBV18 ASTLQVGGNQPQH
TRBJ2-7 TRBV5-6 ASSLAFNYEQY
TRBJ2-1 TRBV7-8 ASSFGPDFIYNEQF
TRBJ1-2 TRBV12-3/TRBV12-4 ASSAIDSDYGYT
. TRBV20-1 SARGVAGGQETQY
TRBJ1-1 TRBV20-1 SARDPARGANTEAF
TRBJ2-5 TRBV7-8 ASIISTGYQETQY
. TRBV11-2 ASSLRLAGEKETQY
TRBJ2-4 TRBV25-1 ASSESRGKNIQY
. TRBV6-2/TRBV6-3 ASSYSQRFRGPYEQY
TRBJ2-5 TRBV4-2 ASSRELALFQETQY
TRBJ1-2 TRBV6-5 ASSPGQGVSYGYT
TRBJ1-2 TRBV29-1 SVIDGANYGYT
TRBJ1-1 TRBV20-1 RGDRVLTEAF
TRBJ2-1 TRBV10-2 ASSFDSGGEQF
TRBJ2-1 TRBV7-7 ASSLAENQF
TRBJ2-1 TRBV12-3/TRBV12-4 ASSFNPGAPNNEQF
TRBJ2-1 TRBV7-9 ASSFRQPLNEQF
TRBJ2-1 TRBV7-2 ASSPRGGRGGGGDHNEQF
TRBJ2-1 TRBV6-1 ASSRGSGNEQF
TRBJ2-5 TRBV12-3/TRBV12-4 ASSPELSSGGETQY
TRBJ2-1 TRBV9 ASSGTSALYNEQF
TRBJ1-4 TRBV7-9 ASSFGQGARKLF
TRBJ1-1 TRBV29-1 SVGRAANTEAF
TRBJ1-2 TRBV5-4 ASSLIRGYT
TRBJ2-7 TRBV4-1 ASSPVAGASHEQY
TRBJ2-7 TRBV29-1 SVEIPGQAYEQY
TRBJ1-4 TRBV30 ACPRRGGEKLF
TRBJ1-1 TRBV29-1 SAEGTGNTEAF
TRBJ2-1 TRBV6-2/TRBV6-3 ASQTGAGFYSEQF
TRBJ1-4 TRBV4-1 ASSQANRGDDEKLF
TRBJ1-1 TRBV4-2 ASSSPGGQGANTEAF
TRBJ2-1 TRBV20-1 SAQPRTGSYNEQF
TRBJ2-1 TRBV20-1 SAKGKTSGAYNEQF
. TRBV20-1 SARSGGARETQY
TRBJ2-3 TRBV10-3 AISLDRINRGRSTDTQY
TRBJ2-1 TRBV7-2 ASSSPSGGDDSSYNEQF
TRBJ2-1 TRBV5-1 ASSLSGTSGVNEQF
TRBJ2-3 TRBV20-1 SAVSGTTDTQY
TRBJ2-1 TRBV10-3 AISGIGDEQF
TRBJ2-5 TRBV10-2 ASGVGRAETQY
TRBJ2-5 TRBV5-1 ASSLGGYQETQY
TRBJ1-2 TRBV20-1 SARGAGGSYGYT
TRBJ2-5 TRBV20-1 SAGQGGEETQY
TRBJ1-2 TRBV7-2 ASSLAVGGINYGYT
TRBJ2-5 TRBV6-2/TRBV6-3 ASSYGGFETQY
TRBJ2-7 TRBV20-1 SARLATRVYEQY
TRBJ2-1 TRBV4-1 ASSQEGGAYNEQF
TRBJ2-1 TRBV29-1 SVDPSGSSYNEQF
TRBJ1-5 TRBV20-1 SATPGQGGQPQH
TRBJ2-1 TRBV21-1 ASSKLKGLRHNEQF
TRBJ2-1 TRBV4-3 ASSQVAGGYNEQF
TRBJ2-1 TRBV12-3/TRBV12-4 ASSPRRRGEQF
TRBJ2-4 TRBV12-3/TRBV12-4 ASSLLARAKNIQY